Included here is one T cell receptor (beta chain) sequence, with context. Antigen specificity is unknown. This sample was included in a study of memory CD4+ T cells and cytomegalovirus serostatus. Overall study context: Healthy Belgian adult donors included roughly ten CMV-positive and some 24 CMV-negative people. Study results and caveats: Repertoires predicted CMV serostatus with median bootstrapped AUC of around 0.96.

The sort gate was single viable CD3+CD4+CD8-CD45RO+ cells for memory CD4+ T cells. This table comes from immunoSEQ multiplex PCR, and its TCRdb copy is limited to in-frame clones, with some not included. This table holds tens of thousands of clones, around 74% found once. The sequence was obtained from an adult in good health and CMV-seronegative. Some clones in this sample may be carry-over from other donors' samples. Specimen: memory CD4+ T cells from blood.

The CDR3 nucleotides read TGCGCCAGCAGCCAAGGTGTTAGCATCACCGGGGAGCTGTTTTTT. Its translation: CASSQGVSITGELFF. The chain couples TRBV4-3 to TRBJ2-2; unclear D gene. Germline V gene sequence: CDR1 LGHNA, CDR2 YSLEER. V was trimmed by 1 base and J by 4 bases, leaving 10 bases between them. CDR3 length: 15 residues.